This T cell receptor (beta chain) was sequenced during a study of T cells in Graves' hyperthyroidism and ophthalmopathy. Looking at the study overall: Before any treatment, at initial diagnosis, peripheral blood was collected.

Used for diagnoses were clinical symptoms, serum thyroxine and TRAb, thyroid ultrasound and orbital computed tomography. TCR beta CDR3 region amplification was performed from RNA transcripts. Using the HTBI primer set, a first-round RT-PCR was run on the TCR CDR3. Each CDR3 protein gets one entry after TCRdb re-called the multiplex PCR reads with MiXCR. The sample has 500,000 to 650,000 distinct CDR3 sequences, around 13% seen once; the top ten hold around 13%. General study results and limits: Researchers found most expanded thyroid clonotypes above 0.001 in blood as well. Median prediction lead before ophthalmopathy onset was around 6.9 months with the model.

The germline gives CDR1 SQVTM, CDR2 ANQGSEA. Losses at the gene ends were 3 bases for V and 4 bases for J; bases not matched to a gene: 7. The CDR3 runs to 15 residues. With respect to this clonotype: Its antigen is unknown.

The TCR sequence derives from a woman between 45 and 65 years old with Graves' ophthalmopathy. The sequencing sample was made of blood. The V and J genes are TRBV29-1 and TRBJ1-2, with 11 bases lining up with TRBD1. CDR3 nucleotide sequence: TGCAGCGTTGAGTTCTTGGGACAGGGGGGCTATGGCTACACCTTC. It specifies CSVEFLGQGGYGYTF.